This T cell receptor beta chain was profiled in a study of blood T cell repertoires in COVID-19. Study overall: COVID-19 samples from acute and convalescent phases originated in the United States, Italy and Spain.

The germline V gene encodes CDR1 GTSNPN and CDR2 SVGIG (reference sequence). This CDR3 region has 14 residues. Losses at the gene ends were 2 bases for V and 4 bases for J; bases not matched to a gene: 7. Participants were aged about 18 to 90 years, lived in about 26 US areas, and enrolled virtually. Repertoires were generated with immunoSEQ multiplex PCR, while TCRdb's copy carries only in-frame clones and drops some. Among 150,000 to 200,000 clones, about 88% were seen once, and the ten largest hold around 25%. Sequences were obtained from PBMCs or T cells enriched from blood (not recorded which). The sequence derives from a middle-aged woman in a cohort exposed to, infected with or recovered from COVID-19 (not recorded which). The gene calls are TRBV30 and TRBJ1-2; 7 bases fit TRBD1. CDR3 region: CAWSLGNRGYGYTF. In nucleotides, the CDR3 is TGTGCCTGGAGTCTCGGGAACAGGGGCTATGGCTACACCTTC.